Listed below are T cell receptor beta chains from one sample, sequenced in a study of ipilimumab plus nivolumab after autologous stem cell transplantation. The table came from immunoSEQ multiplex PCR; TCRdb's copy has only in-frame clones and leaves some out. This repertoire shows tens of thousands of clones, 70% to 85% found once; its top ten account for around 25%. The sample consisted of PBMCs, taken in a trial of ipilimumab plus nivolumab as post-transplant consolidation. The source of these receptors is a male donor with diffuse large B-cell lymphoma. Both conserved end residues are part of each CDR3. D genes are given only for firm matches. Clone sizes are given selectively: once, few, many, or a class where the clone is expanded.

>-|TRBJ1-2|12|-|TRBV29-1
CSVEGRSHGYTF
TGCAGCGTTGAGGGTAGGAGCCATGGCTACACCTTC
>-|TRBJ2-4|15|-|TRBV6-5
CASSYSTGAKNIQYF
TGTGCCAGCAGTTACAGCACGGGGGCCAAAAACATTCAGTACTTC
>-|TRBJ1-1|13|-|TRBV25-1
CASRADGRGEAFF
TGTGCCAGCAGGGCTGACGGGCGGGGCGAAGCTTTCTTT
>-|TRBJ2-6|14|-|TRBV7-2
CASTIALGANVLTF
TGTGCCAGCACCATTGCTCTGGGGGCCAACGTCCTGACTTTC
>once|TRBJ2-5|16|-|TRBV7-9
CASSHPGQEEQETQYF
TGTGCCAGCAGCCACCCTGGGCAAGAAGAACAAGAGACCCAGTACTTC
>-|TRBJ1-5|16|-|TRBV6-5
CASSSTGPQGNQPQHF
TGTGCCAGCAGTTCGACCGGGCCCCAGGGCAATCAGCCCCAGCATTTT
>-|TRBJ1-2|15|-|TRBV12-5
CASGLGQLNYYGYTF
TGTGCTAGTGGTTTAGGACAGTTAAATTACTATGGCTACACCTTC
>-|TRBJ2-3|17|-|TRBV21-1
CASSKEGLAGSTDTQYF
TGTGCCAGCAGCAAAGAAGGCCTAGCGGGTAGCACAGATACGCAGTATTTT
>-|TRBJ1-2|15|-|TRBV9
CASSVDEGLAYGYTF
TGTGCCAGCAGCGTAGATGAGGGGCTGGCCTATGGCTACACCTTC
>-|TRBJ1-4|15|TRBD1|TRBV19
CASSPLDRGNEKLFF
TGTGCCAGTAGTCCCCTGGACAGGGGAAATGAAAAACTGTTTTTT
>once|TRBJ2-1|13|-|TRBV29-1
CSVEPRTYNEQFF
TGCAGCGTTGAACCCAGAACCTACAATGAGCAGTTCTTC
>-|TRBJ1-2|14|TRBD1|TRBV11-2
CASSFRTGSYGYTF
TGTGCCAGCAGCTTCCGGACAGGGAGCTATGGCTACACCTTC
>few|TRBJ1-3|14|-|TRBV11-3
CASSLAGYGNTIYF
TGTGCCAGCAGCTTAGCAGGTTACGGAAACACCATATATTTT
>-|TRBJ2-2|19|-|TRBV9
CASSAAPGRKDRNTGELFF
TGTGCCAGCAGCGCTGCCCCTGGGCGCAAGGACAGGAACACCGGGGAGCTGTTTTTT
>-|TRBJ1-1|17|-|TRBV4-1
CASSQETATRANTEAFF
TGCGCCAGCAGCCAAGAGACCGCTACCAGGGCGAACACTGAAGCTTTCTTT
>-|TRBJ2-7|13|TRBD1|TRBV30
CAWSYEEGQAGVF
TGTGCCTGGAGTTATGAGGAGGGACAGGCCGGGGTTTTC
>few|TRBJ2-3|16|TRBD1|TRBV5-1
CASTSLPGQGMDTQYF
TGCGCCAGCACCTCTCTTCCGGGACAGGGAATGGATACGCAGTATTTT
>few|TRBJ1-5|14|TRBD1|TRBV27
CASSSGGAGQPQHF
TGTGCCAGCAGCTCAGGGGGCGCAGGTCAGCCCCAGCATTTT
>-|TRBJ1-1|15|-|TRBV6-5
CASSLYGTANTEAFF
TGTGCCAGCAGTTTATATGGGACGGCGAACACTGAAGCTTTCTTT
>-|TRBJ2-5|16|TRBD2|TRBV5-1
CASRDHRRGSPETQYF
TGCGCCAGCAGAGACCATCGCCGCGGGAGTCCCGAGACCCAGTACTTC
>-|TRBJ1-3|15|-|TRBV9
CASSITSGRGNTIYF
TGTGCCAGCAGCATCACCAGCGGGAGGGGAAACACCATATATTTT
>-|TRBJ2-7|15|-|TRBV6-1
CASSPRVGRPYEQYF
TGTGCCAGCAGTCCCAGGGTCGGGAGACCCTACGAGCAGTACTTC
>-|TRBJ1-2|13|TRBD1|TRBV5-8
CASSPRQGNGYTF
TGTGCCAGCAGCCCGCGACAGGGAAACGGCTACACCTTC
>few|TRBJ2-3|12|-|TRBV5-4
CASSPSTDTQYF
TGTGCCAGCAGCCCTAGCACAGATACGCAGTATTTT
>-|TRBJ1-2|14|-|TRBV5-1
CASSLEGQNYGYTF
TGCGCCAGCAGCTTGGAGGGCCAGAACTATGGCTACACCTTC